This T cell receptor (beta chain) was sequenced for a study of T cell responses to AZD1222 COVID-19 vaccine. Germline V gives CDR1 MNHNY, CDR2 SVGAGI (reference sequence). The CDR3 loop spans 15 amino acids. J was trimmed by 1 base and V by 10 bases; bases with no gene match: 12. Assay: immunoSEQ multiplex PCR; the TCRdb copy retains only in-frame clones and omits some. Among roughly 130,000 clones listed, approximately 90% were seen once. This clonotype was sampled from an adult in good health. This chain connects TRBV6-6 to TRBJ1-1; the match to TRBD1 covers 7 bases. The source material was peripheral blood, sampled on day 0 of AZD1222 vaccination. DNA for the CDR3: TGTGCCACCATGAACCCGGGACAGAAGAACACTGAAGCTTTCTTT. Its protein product is CATMNPGQKNTEAFF.